Described below is a single T cell receptor (beta chain) sequence and its context. Measured with immunoSEQ multiplex PCR; TCRdb has only the in-frame clones, and not every one. The table shows some 17,000 clones, with around 74% occurring only once. The treatment is: randomized to nivolumab then ipilimumab (arm A) or the reverse (arm B). Trimming removed 5 bases at V and 1 base at J, with 20 bases between. Germline CDR1 is GTSNPN and CDR2 is SVGIG (reference sequence). This CDR3 spans 16 amino acids. This sample stems from a study of sequential checkpoint blockade in melanoma. The receptor was derived from a human donor with melanoma. V is TRBV30 and J is TRBJ2-5, with a tentative D call TRBD1 (6 bases). The sample here was CD8+ T cells sorted from blood (inferred from file names), taken from a patient given nivolumab and ipilimumab in sequence. CDR3 coding DNA: TGTGCCTGGGAGAACAGGGACGCGCCCGGCCAAGAGACCCAGTACTTC. Its protein product is CAWENRDAPGQETQYF.